The 9 T cell receptor beta chains listed next were all sequenced from one sample in a study of CXCR3-negative and CXCR3-positive naive CD8 T cells. Study observations and caveats: CXCR3-expressing naive cells carried TRB CDR3s more hydrophobic than those of CXCR3-negative naive cells.

UMI-labeled 5' RACE yielded the TRB cDNA libraries. TCRdb reanalyzed the 5' RACE reads, giving one entry per CDR3 protein sequence and no DNA. The sample table includes 150,000 or so distinct CDR3 sequences. These receptors have no identified antigens. Sequenced: naive CXCR3+ CD8+ T cells from blood. Indicated subset: CD45RO-CCR7+CD27+CD95- naive CD8+ T cells expressing CXCR3 (TNR3+). These receptors were taken from a human donor in good health. Some clones in this sample may be carry-over from other donors' samples.

This chain connects TRBV30 to TRBJ1-1; checking the TCRdb D call of TRBD1 is not possible without DNA. Germline lookup yields CDR1 GTSNPN and CDR2 SVGIG (reference sequence). The CDR3 has 14 residues. CDR3 sequence reads: CAWSQGQMNTEAFF.

The chain combines TRBV5-1 with TRBJ1-1; the D gene TCRdb calls, TRBD1, cannot be checked with no DNA. The CDR3 sequence is 15 residues long. The germline V gene encodes CDR1 SGHRS and CDR2 YFSETQ. The CDR3 loop is CASSLSSGAWTEAFF.

This chain uses TRBV7-9 with TRBJ1-1. CDR1 SEHNR and CDR2 FQNEAQ come from the germline V gene (reference sequence). The CDR3 is made up of 15 amino acids. CDR3 in amino acids: CASSLAALGGTEAFF.

V usage is TRBV20-1 and J usage is TRBJ1-2; TCRdb names TRBD1, which stays unverified in the absence of DNA. The V gene's germline CDR1 is DFQATT and CDR2 SNEGSKA (reference sequence). The CDR3 is 15 residues long. This chain's CDR3 is CSARDTAGQPSGYTF.

The chain combines TRBV3-1 with TRBJ2-7; TCRdb picks TRBD2, but there is no DNA to check that call. Per the germline V gene, CDR1 is LGHDT and CDR2 is YNNKEL (reference sequence). This CDR3 has 16 amino acids. The CDR3 spells CASSQSDYPPSYEQYF.

The genes are TRBV28 and TRBJ2-3; the TRBD2 assignment by TCRdb is unverifiable without DNA. Germline V gene sequence: CDR1 MDHEN, CDR2 SYDVKM. This CDR3 region has 15 residues. CDR3 loop: CASSVGGGPLDTQYF.

This chain joins TRBV10-2 and TRBJ2-7; TCRdb outputs TRBD2, but without DNA this stays unchecked. CDR3 size: 15 residues. Germline V gene sequence: CDR1 WSHSY, CDR2 SAAADI. CDR3 sequence: CASSGVRSLSYEQYF.

The chain employs TRBV28 and TRBJ1-1. Germline V gene sequence: CDR1 MDHEN, CDR2 SYDVKM. This CDR3 has 14 residues. The CDR3 reads CASSLGQRNTEAFF.

The CDR3: CSARSERSIEQYF. The chain recombines TRBV20-1 with TRBJ2-7. The V gene's germline CDR1 is DFQATT and CDR2 SNEGSKA (reference sequence). The CDR3 consists of 13 residues.